A single sample is the source of the 17 T cell receptor beta chains below, sequenced in a study of cytomegalovirus exposure and HLA in healthy donors. PCR was performed using 60 Vbeta and 13 Jbeta primers. Assay used: immunoSEQ multiplex PCR; TCRdb lists only in-frame clones, some missing. The sample carries some 120,000 clones, over 60% recorded once. The sequencing input was PBMCs. Receptors originate from a human donor in good health.

The rearrangement joins TRBV6-1 to TRBJ2-1; D may be TRBD2 (6 bases). V was trimmed by 1 base and J by 7 bases, leaving 17 bases between them. This CDR3 contains 16 residues. Germline assignment: CDR1 MNHNS and CDR2 SASEGT. The CDR3 nucleotides are TGTGCCAGCAGTGAAGAGGGAGGCCCCCCGGGGAATGAGCAGTTCTTC. This codes for CASSEEGGPPGNEQFF.

The CDR3 is CASSASGSSLYEQYF. The CDR3 coding sequence is TGTGCCAGCAGCGCTAGCGGGAGTAGTCTCTACGAGCAGTACTTC. J is TRBJ2-7 and V is TRBV9; the match to TRBD2 covers 10 bases. The germline V gene encodes CDR1 SGDLS and CDR2 YYNGEE. V lost 3 bases to trimming and J lost 3 bases; unmatched junction nucleotides: 6. The CDR3 extends over 15 amino acids.

This sequence joins TRBV5-1 and TRBJ2-7; TRBD1 agrees at 7 bases. The CDR3 has 15 residues. Trimming cost V 4 bases and J 1 base; bases outside gene matches: 8. Germline CDR1 reads SGHRS; CDR2 reads YFSETQ. CDR3 loop: CASSDEGGGSYEQYF. The CDR3 bases are TGCGCCAGCAGCGACGAAGGGGGCGGATCCTACGAGCAGTACTTC.

This clone was recorded only once. CDR3 sequence (DNA): TGTGCCAGCAGTCCGTTTAGGACTGACAACGAGCAGTACTTC. It specifies CASSPFRTDNEQYF. The V call is TRBV7-9, the J call TRBJ2-7; tentatively, D is TRBD2 (5 bases). The V end lost 6 bases, the J end lost 5 bases, and 17 bases lay between the germline ends. CDR1 SEHNR and CDR2 FQNEAQ come from the germline V gene (reference sequence). This CDR3 spans 14 amino acids.

The chain combines TRBV29-1 with TRBJ1-2; the D is unclear. Trimming pared 7 bases from V and 2 bases from J, leaving 8 bases between. From germline, CDR1 is SQVTM and CDR2 ANQGSEA. The CDR3 consists of 11 residues. CDR3: CSARANYGYTF. The CDR3 DNA sequence: TGCAGCGCTCGAGCCAACTATGGCTACACCTTC. Drawing the rest from reference TRBV29-1 and TRBJ1-2, the complete variable domain is SAVISQKPSRDICQRGTSLTIQCQVDSQVTMMFWYRQQPGQSLTLIATANQGSEATYESGFVIDKFPISRPNLTFSTLTVSNMSPEDSSIYLCSARANYGYTFGSGTRLTVV.

The V and J genes are TRBV4-2 and TRBJ2-5; D uncertain. The J call may not be correct, given that the DNA end is closer to TRBJ2-7. CDR1 is LGHNA, CDR2 YNFKEQ, per germline. The CDR3 contains 16 residues. The chain's CDR3 is CASSQVPAVLSYEQYF. The CDR3 nucleotides are TGTGCCAGCAGCCAAGTACCTGCGGTCCTCTCCTACGAGCAGTACTTC.

The chain links TRBV18 to TRBJ2-7; TRBD1 matches 8 bases. CDR1 is KGHSH and CDR2 is LQKENI in the germline V gene. CDR3 length: 16 amino acids. V lost 4 bases to trimming and J lost 3 bases; unmatched junction nucleotides: 11. The CDR3 region is CASSLLQGAEVYEQYF. As DNA, the CDR3 is TGTGCCAGCTCACTACTTCAGGGGGCTGAGGTCTACGAGCAGTACTTC.

The chain recombines TRBV5-1 with TRBJ2-7; 8 bases agree with TRBD1. Germline CDR1 SGHRS, CDR2 YFSETQ. Trimming took 3 bases from V and 1 from J; bases not matched to a gene: 9. This CDR3 has 16 residues. The chain's CDR3 is CASSSGQGLISYEQYF. CDR3 in DNA: TGCGCCAGCAGCTCAGGACAGGGCTTAATATCCTACGAGCAGTACTTC.

This sequence joins TRBV5-1 and TRBJ2-3; 10 bases are shared with TRBD2. J was trimmed by 4 bases and V by 2 bases; bases with no gene match: 4. The CDR3 length is 15 residues. Per the germline V gene, CDR1 is SGHRS and CDR2 is YFSETQ. The CDR3 sequence is CASSFSGRWPDTQYF. DNA for the CDR3: TGCGCCAGCAGCTTTAGCGGGAGGTGGCCAGATACGCAGTATTTT.

The rearrangement links TRBV5-8 to TRBJ2-2, with 9 nucleotides matching TRBD2. This CDR3 has 16 residues. CDR1 and CDR2 from the germline V gene are SGHTS and YDEGEE. V shed 0 bases, J shed 0 bases, and the junction held 0 bases outside the gene matches. The CDR3 sequence is CASSLGTSANTGELFF. The CDR3 DNA is TGTGCCAGCAGCTTGGGGACTAGCGCGAACACCGGGGAGCTGTTTTTT.

This clone showed up just a few times. The DNA is omitted, as the CDR3 cannot be located on it reliably, and the CDR3 follows TCRdb's listing. The chain carries TRBV27 and TRBJ2-7; the table's D call of TRBD1 was not tested on the DNA. Germline lookup yields CDR1 MNHEY and CDR2 SMNVEV (reference sequence). 19 amino acids form the CDR3, both terminal residues included. This CDR3 is CASSLTGPTSSTSAYEQYF.

V is TRBV5-4 and J is TRBJ2-3, with D perhaps TRBD2 (6 bases). Germline V CDR1 and CDR2: SGHNT, YYREEE (reference sequence). V gave up 4 bases and J gave up 6 bases, with 18 bases separating them. The CDR3 has 15 amino acids. CDR3 protein: CASSVTASAYDTQYF. The CDR3 coding sequence is TGTGCCAGCAGCGTCACCGCTAGCGCGTACGATACGCAGTATTTT.

This clone was seen only a few times. The chain has TRBV27 and TRBJ1-2; 9 bases line up with TRBD1. The CDR3 is 17 amino acids. V was pared by 4 bases and J by 4 bases, with 13 bases of the junction left unmatched. Germline V gene sequence: CDR1 MNHEY, CDR2 SMNVEV (reference sequence). CDR3 DNA sequence: TGTGCCAGCAGTTCAAATGGGGGGACAGGGATTTTCTATGGCTACACCTTC. The encoded protein is CASSSNGGTGIFYGYTF.

The chain has TRBV2 and TRBJ2-6; 9 bases match TRBD1. The ends lost 9 bases at V and 3 bases at J; junction bases unmatched: 12. The CDR3 is made up of 17 amino acids. Germline assignment: CDR1 SNHLY and CDR2 FYNNEI. Here the CDR3 reads CASRPGQGLHGANVLTF. CDR3 DNA: TGTGCCAGTCGACCGGGACAGGGTCTGCATGGGGCCAACGTCCTGACTTTC.

The chain uses TRBV11-2 and TRBJ2-7, with TRBD2 identical over 10 bases. This CDR3 region has 17 residues. V was pared by 1 base and J by 6 bases, with 12 bases of the junction left unmatched. Germline CDR1 is SGHAT and CDR2 is FQNNGV. CDR3 in DNA: TGTGCCAGCAGCTTAGGGACAAGTAGCGGGAGGAGGCGCGAGCAGTACTTC. Translation: CASSLGTSSGRRREQYF.

J is TRBJ2-7 and V is TRBV11-3; the D is unclear. V was shortened by 4 bases and J by 2 bases, with 18 bases between the two germline ends. Germline V gene lookup returns CDR1 SGHNT and CDR2 YENEEA. The CDR3 has 16 amino acids. The chain's CDR3 is CASSSWQASYTYEQYF. The DNA of the CDR3 is TGTGCCAGCAGCTCCTGGCAGGCCAGCTACACCTACGAGCAGTACTTC.

This clone showed up just a few times. This rearrangement joins TRBV7-9 to TRBJ2-3, with 7 bases matching TRBD2. The CDR3 runs 15 residues. Looked up from germline, CDR1 is SEHNR and CDR2 is FQNEAQ (reference sequence). V lost 5 bases and J lost 4; bases outside the gene matches: 9. This chain's CDR3 is CASSDRIAGPDTQYF. The CDR3 DNA reads TGTGCCAGCAGCGATCGTATAGCGGGCCCAGATACGCAGTATTTT.